This T cell receptor beta chain was sequenced during a study of blood T cells in healthy people across ages. Healthy Russian Caucasian donors spanned ages roughly 6 to 90 years. Peripheral blood from each donor was collected in a volume of approximately 10 milliliters. Researchers report isolating at least 6.5 million PBMCs per sample. Using a J-beta primer mix together with a sample-barcoded 5' primer, a second PCR was run for roughly 7 to 12 cycles. One entry per CDR3 protein results from TCRdb running MiXCR on the 5' RACE reads. The repertoire holds 650,000 to 1,000,000 distinct CDR3 sequences, about 36% seen once, with around 13% in the top ten. About this clonotype itself: Its specificity is unknown. At one end the junction does not follow the germline gene, possibly because of a read error.

Findings and limits, study-wide: PBMCs left unsorted prevented a conclusive naive versus antigen-experienced comparison.

Germline CDR1 is SGHRS and CDR2 is YFSETQ. The CDR3 covers 16 residues. Sequencing was performed on blood. The V and J genes are TRBV5-1 and TRBJ2-7; D is possibly TRBD1 (5 bases). The sequence was obtained from a man between 18 and 35 years old in good health. CDR3 sequence reads: CTSSLVPQGFSDEQYF. CDR3 DNA: TGCACCAGCAGCTTGGTCCCCCAGGGCTTTTCGGACGAGCAGTACTTC.